This record concerns one T cell receptor (beta chain) sequence. In the original processing: Nucleated cell counts were estimated from reference gene primer amplification. TCRdb's copy holds only in-frame clones and misses some; the assay was immunoSEQ multiplex PCR. V, J and clone size derive from that table, while D and trimming were established from the DNA sequence. Altogether roughly 350,000 clones are present, about 87% being singletons, with the ten largest covering over 9.5%. The germline gives CDR1 SNHLY, CDR2 FYNNEI. The CDR3 loop spans 14 amino acids. Deletions cut 7 bases from V and 4 bases from J, with 14 bases between. This sample was taken from a study of blood T cell repertoires in COVID-19. Whole-study context: Specimens from acute and convalescent COVID-19 originated in the United States, Italy and Spain.

Seattle's enrolled individuals joined amid active infection and were then monitored longitudinally. The sequenced material came from peripheral blood. This rearrangement joins TRBV2 to TRBJ1-5; D remains ambiguous. This sequence was found in a woman aged 25-40 years with COVID-19, enrolled during active disease. CDR3 nucleotide sequence: TGTGCCAGCAATTCGGCGGGCCGGAATCAGCCCCAGCATTTT. Protein: CASNSAGRNQPQHF.